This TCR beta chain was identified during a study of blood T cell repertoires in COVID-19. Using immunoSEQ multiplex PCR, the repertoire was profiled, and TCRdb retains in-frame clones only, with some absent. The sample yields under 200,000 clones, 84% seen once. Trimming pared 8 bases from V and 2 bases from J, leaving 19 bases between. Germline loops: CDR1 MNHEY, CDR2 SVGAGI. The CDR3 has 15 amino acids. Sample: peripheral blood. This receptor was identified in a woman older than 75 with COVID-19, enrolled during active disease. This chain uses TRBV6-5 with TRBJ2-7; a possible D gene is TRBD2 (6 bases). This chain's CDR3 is CASSYTISGAYEQYF. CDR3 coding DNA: TGTGCCAGCTCCTACACGATTAGCGGCGCCTACGAGCAGTACTTC.